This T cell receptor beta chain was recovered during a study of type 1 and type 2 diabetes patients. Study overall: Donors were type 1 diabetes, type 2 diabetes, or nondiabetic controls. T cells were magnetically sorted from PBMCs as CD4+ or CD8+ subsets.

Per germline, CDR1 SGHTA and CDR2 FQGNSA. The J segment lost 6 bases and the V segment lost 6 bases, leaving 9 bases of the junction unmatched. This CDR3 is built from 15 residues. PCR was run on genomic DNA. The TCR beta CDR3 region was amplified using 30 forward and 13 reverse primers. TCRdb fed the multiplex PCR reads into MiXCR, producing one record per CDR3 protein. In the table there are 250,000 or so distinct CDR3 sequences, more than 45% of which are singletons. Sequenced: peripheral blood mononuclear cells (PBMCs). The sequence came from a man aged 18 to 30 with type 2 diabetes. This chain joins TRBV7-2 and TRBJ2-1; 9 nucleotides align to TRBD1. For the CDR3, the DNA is TGTGCCAGCAGTTATACAGGGGGCAGGAGCAATGAGCAGTTCTTC. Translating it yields CASSYTGGRSNEQFF.